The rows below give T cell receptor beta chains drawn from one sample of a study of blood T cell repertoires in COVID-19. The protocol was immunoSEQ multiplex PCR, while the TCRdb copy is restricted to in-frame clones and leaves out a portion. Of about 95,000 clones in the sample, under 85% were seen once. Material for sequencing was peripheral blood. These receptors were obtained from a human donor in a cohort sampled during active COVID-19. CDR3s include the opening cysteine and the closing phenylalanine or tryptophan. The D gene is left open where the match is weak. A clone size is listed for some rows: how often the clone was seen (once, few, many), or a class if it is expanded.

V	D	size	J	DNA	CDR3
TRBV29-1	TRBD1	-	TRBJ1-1	TGCAGCGTGACACAGGGGGTGAACACTGAAGCTTTCTTT	CSVTQGVNTEAFF
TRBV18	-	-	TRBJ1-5	TGTGCCAGCTCACCCGGTCCAAACCCCAATCAGCCCCAGCATTTT	CASSPGPNPNQPQHF
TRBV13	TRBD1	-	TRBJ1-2	TGTGCCAGCAGCTTAGGGGCAGGGGGCGCCGGATCGGATGGCTACACCTTC	CASSLGAGGAGSDGYTF
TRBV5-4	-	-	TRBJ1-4	TGTGCCAGCAGCTCGAACAGGGTGACTAATGAAAAACTGTTTTTT	CASSSNRVTNEKLFF
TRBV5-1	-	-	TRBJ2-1	TGCGCCAGCAGCTTGAGGGAGGTAGTCAATGAGCAGTTCTTC	CASSLREVVNEQFF
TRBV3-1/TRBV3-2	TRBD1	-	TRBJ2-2	TGTGCCAGCAGCTCCCGGGACAGGGGAATTTCATTGAACACCGGGGAGCTGTTTTTT	CASSSRDRGISLNTGELFF
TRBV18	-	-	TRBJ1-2	TGTGCCAGCTCACCGGCAGAAGCTAACTATGGCTACACCTTC	CASSPAEANYGYTF
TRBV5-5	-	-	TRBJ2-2	TGTGCCAGCAGCTTGGCCGGGGTCACCGGGGAGCTGTTTTTT	CASSLAGVTGELFF
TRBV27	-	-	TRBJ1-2	TGTGCCAGCAGTCCTAACGGGGGGGGCAACTATGGCTACACCTTC	CASSPNGGGNYGYTF
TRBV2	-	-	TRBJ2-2	TGTGCCAGCAGAGGGGGGGGCTTGGCCACCGGGGAGCTGTTTTTT	CASRGGGLATGELFF
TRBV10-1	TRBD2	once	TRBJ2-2	TGCGCCAGCAGCTGGACTAGCGGGAACACCGGGGAGCTGTTTTTT	CASSWTSGNTGELFF
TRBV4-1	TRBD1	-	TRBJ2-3	TGCGCCAGCAGCCAAGACATTCCGACAGGGGTTTTAGATACGCAGTATTTT	CASSQDIPTGVLDTQYF
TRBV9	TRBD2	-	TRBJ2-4	TGTGCCAGCAGCGAGGTGGGGACTACCCCTGCCAAAAACATTCAGTACTTC	CASSEVGTTPAKNIQYF
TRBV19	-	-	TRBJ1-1	TGTGCCAGTAGAGGACCGGGGATGAACACTGAAGCTTTCTTT	CASRGPGMNTEAFF
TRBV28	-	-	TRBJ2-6	TGTGCCAGCAGTTCTCATCTAGGGGGCTCTGGGGCCAACGTCCTGACTTTC	CASSSHLGGSGANVLTF
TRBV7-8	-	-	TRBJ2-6	TGTGCCAGCCCACTGAGGCGGACAGCCTCTGGGGCCAACGTCCTGACTTTC	CASPLRRTASGANVLTF
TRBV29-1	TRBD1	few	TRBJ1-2	TGCAGCGCACTCGACAGGGAACTCGGCTACACCTTC	CSALDRELGYTF
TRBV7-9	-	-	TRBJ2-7	TGTGCCAGCAGCCCCCCCCAACAGAACCCCTACGAGCAGTACTTC	CASSPPQQNPYEQYF
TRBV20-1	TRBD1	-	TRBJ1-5	TGCAGTGCTAGTCCAGGGGGCCGTTATAGCAATCAGCCCCAGCATTTT	CSASPGGRYSNQPQHF
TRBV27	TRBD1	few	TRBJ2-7	TGTGCCAGCAGTTTCATTGCCGGGACAGGGGGCCGCTACGAGCAGTACTTC	CASSFIAGTGGRYEQYF
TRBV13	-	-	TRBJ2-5	TGTGCCAGCAGCTTAGGGGCAGGTAGGGGGCAAGAGACCCAGTACTTC	CASSLGAGRGQETQYF
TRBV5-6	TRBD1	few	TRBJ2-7	TGTGCCAGCAGCTTTTTTGGAACAGGGGAGTACTTC	CASSFFGTGEYF
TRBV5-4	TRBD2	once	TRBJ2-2	TGTGCCAGCAGAACTGGGGGGGTTGGCACCGGGGAGCTGTTTTTT	CASRTGGVGTGELFF
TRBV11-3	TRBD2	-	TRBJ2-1	TGTGCCAGCAGCTTAGATTCGCGGGGGTCCTACAATGAGCAGTTCTTC	CASSLDSRGSYNEQFF
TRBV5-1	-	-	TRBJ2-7	TGCGCCAGCAGCTTGGAGGGAGGCCCTACCAGGGAGCAGTACTTC	CASSLEGGPTREQYF
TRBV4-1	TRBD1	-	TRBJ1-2	TGCGCCAGCAGCCAAGAGCCTTCCGGGACAGGGGGCAACTATGGCTACACCTTC	CASSQEPSGTGGNYGYTF
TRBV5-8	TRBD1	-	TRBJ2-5	TGTGCCAGCAGCCCCGGACAGGCCGGGGAGACCCAGTACTTC	CASSPGQAGETQYF
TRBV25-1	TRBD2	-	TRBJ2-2	TGTGCCAGCGGCGGACTAGCGGGAGGACCCGGGGAGCTGTTTTTT	CASGGLAGGPGELFF
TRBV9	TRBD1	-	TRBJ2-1	TGTGCCAGCAGCCCAGGGGGCGGGGTCGGCTACTATGAGCAGTTCTTC	CASSPGGGVGYYEQFF
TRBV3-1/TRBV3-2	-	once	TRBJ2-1	TGTGCCAGCAGCCAAGGGGCAGGGTTTGGAAATGAGCAGTTCTTC	CASSQGAGFGNEQFF
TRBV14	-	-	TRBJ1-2	TGTGCCAGCAGCCCCCCAAAAAAAGCATTC	CASSPPKKAF
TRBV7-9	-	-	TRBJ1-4	TGTGCCAGCAGCTTTCAGGGTGCAACTAATGAAAAACTGTTTTTT	CASSFQGATNEKLFF
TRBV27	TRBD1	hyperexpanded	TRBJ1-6	TGTGCCAGCAGGGCCGGGACAGGGGGCCCTAGCTCCTATAATTCACCCCTCCACTTT	CASRAGTGGPSSYNSPLHF
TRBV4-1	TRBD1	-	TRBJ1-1	TGCGCCAGCAGCCAAGAACAGGGGCTTCGTGAAGCTTTCTTT	CASSQEQGLREAFF
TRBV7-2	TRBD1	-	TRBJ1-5	TGTGCCAGCAGCTTAGAGGAGGGGGCTAGTCAGCCCCAGCATTTT	CASSLEEGASQPQHF
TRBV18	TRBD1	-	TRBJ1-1	TGTGCCAGCTCACCCCAGGGGGCTAAGGGGAACACTGAAGCTTTCTTT	CASSPQGAKGNTEAFF
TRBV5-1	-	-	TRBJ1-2	TGCGCCAGCTCAGAGGGCAGTGGTGTCGATACTTATGGCTACACCTTC	CASSEGSGVDTYGYTF
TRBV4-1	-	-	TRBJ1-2	TGCGCCAGCAGCCAAGATACTAATCGGCCCACAGGTGGCTACACCTTC	CASSQDTNRPTGGYTF
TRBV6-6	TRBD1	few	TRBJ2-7	TGTGCCAGCAGTTACCGGGACAGGGCCCACGAGCAGTACTTC	CASSYRDRAHEQYF
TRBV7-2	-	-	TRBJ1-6	TGTGCCAGCAGCCAGACAGGCTTAAACTCACCCCTCCACTTT	CASSQTGLNSPLHF
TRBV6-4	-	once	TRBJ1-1	TGTGCCAGCAGTGACTCGACAGGTCGATTGAACACTGAAGCTTTCTTT	CASSDSTGRLNTEAFF
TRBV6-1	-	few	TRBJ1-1	TGTGCCAGCAGTGAAGGGACAACAGGGAGGGGAGAAGCTTTCTTT	CASSEGTTGRGEAFF
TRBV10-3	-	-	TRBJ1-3	TGTGCCATCAGTGCAGCGCCGAGCTCTGGAAACACCATATATTTT	CAISAAPSSGNTIYF
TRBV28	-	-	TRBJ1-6	TGTGCCGAGGGGGTTAGGAATTCACCCCTCCACTTT	CAEGVRNSPLHF
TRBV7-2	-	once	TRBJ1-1	TGTGCCAGCAGGGAATACAGTACTCTCACTGAAGCTTTCTTT	CASREYSTLTEAFF